Below are 2 T cell receptor beta chains sequenced from a single sample in a study of T cells in Graves' hyperthyroidism and ophthalmopathy. Using RNA transcripts as the source, TCR beta CDR3 regions were amplified. The TCR CDR3 first-round RT-PCR relied on the HTBI primer set. TCRdb ran MiXCR on the multiplex PCR reads and lists one entry per CDR3 protein. This repertoire shows roughly 550,000 distinct CDR3 sequences, 15% to 20% found once; its top ten account for 25% to 35%. Source material: blood. These receptors all come from a woman aged 30 to 39 with Graves' ophthalmopathy.

In its sample, this clonotype was seen many times. The chain recombines TRBV14 with TRBJ1-1; D perhaps matches TRBD1 (6 bases). Germline assignment: CDR1 SGHDN and CDR2 FVKESK. V lost 1 base and J lost 2, with 11 bases in between. This CDR3 region has 15 residues. In DNA, the CDR3 is TGTGCCAGCAGCCAAGCGACAGGCCATAACACTGAAGCTTTCTTT. Its translation is CASSQATGHNTEAFF.

This clonotype was detected many times. The chain joins TRBV7-2 to TRBJ1-2; possibly TRBD1 for D (6 bases). The germline gives CDR1 SGHTA, CDR2 FQGNSA. This CDR3 spans 13 amino acids. With 5 bases removed from V and 8 bases from J, the gap between germline ends came to 15 bases. The CDR3 coding sequence is TGTGCCAGCAGCCCAGGGGAGTTTCGAGGCTACACCTTC. Protein: CASSPGEFRGYTF.